Below are 14 T cell receptor beta chains sequenced from a single sample in a study of early T cells in non-severe SARS-CoV-2 infection. A single record per CDR3 protein comes from TCRdb applying MiXCR to the 5' RACE reads. The data contain 30,000 to 45,000 distinct CDR3 sequences, 3% to 4.5% of them singletons. Sample: whole blood. The source of these receptors is an adult who was a healthcare worker with PCR-confirmed SARS-CoV-2 infection or an uninfected control (not recorded which).

The V gene is TRBV5-5, the J gene TRBJ2-6; D is unresolved. The CDR3 totals 13 residues. Germline CDR1 and CDR2: SGHKS and YYEKEE (reference sequence). V dropped 2 bases and J dropped 4 bases, with 4 bases sitting between them. The chain's CDR3 is CASSFWGANVLTF. The CDR3 nucleotides are TGTGCCAGCAGCTTTTGGGGGGCCAACGTCCTGACTTTC.

This clonotype was recorded at least ten times. The chain links TRBV6-6 to TRBJ2-3; 9 nucleotides align to TRBD1. Unmatched junction bases numbered 6, after V lost 8 bases and J lost 0 bases. The germline V gene has CDR1 MNHNY and CDR2 SVGAGI (reference sequence). This CDR3 has 15 amino acids. CDR3 amino acids: CASERGTGSTDTQYF. The CDR3 nucleotides read TGTGCCAGCGAGAGGGGGACAGGGAGCACAGATACGCAGTATTTT.

This clonotype was counted ten times or more. V and J are TRBV29-1 and TRBJ2-1, with TRBD2 matching 7 bases. The trim removed 5 bases at V and 10 bases at J, leaving 14 bases unmatched. In germline, CDR1 is SQVTM, CDR2 ANQGSEA. This CDR3 spans 14 amino acids. Here the CDR3 reads CSVTGAGPASEQFF. The CDR3, as DNA: TGCAGCGTTACGGGAGCGGGACCGGCCTCCGAGCAGTTCTTC.

The chain links TRBV7-9 to TRBJ1-1; TRBD1 matches 8 bases. V was pared by 4 bases and J by 0 bases, with 7 bases of the junction left unmatched. Germline V lookup: CDR1 SEHNR, CDR2 FQNEAQ (reference sequence). The CDR3 totals 16 residues. The CDR3 DNA follows: TGTGCCAGCAGCTGGGGACAGGCCTACTTGAACACTGAAGCTTTCTTT. Translated, it gives CASSWGQAYLNTEAFF.

This clonotype was detected many times. J is TRBJ2-7 and V is TRBV14; 10 bases are a match to TRBD2. Germline CDR1 is SGHDN and CDR2 is FVKESK. CDR3 length equals 15 residues. J gave up 7 bases and V 4 bases, and 10 bases lay outside the gene matches. Here the CDR3 DNA reads TGTGCCAGCAGCCCCCCTCTAGCGGGAGTGAATGAGCAGTACTTC. It translates to CASSPPLAGVNEQYF.

This clonotype came up many times. The chain is built from TRBV2 and TRBJ2-1; 9 bases match TRBD1. Germline CDR1 is SNHLY and CDR2 is FYNNEI. The V gene end was trimmed by 4 bases and the J gene end by 4 bases; junction bases not matched to a gene: 2. This CDR3 region has 14 residues. DNA of the CDR3: TGTGCCAGCAGTGTAGGACAGGGGTACAATGAGCAGTTCTTC. This encodes CASSVGQGYNEQFF.

This clonotype has a count of ten or more. The chain employs TRBV27 and TRBJ1-1; unclear D gene. Per germline, CDR1 MNHEY and CDR2 SMNVEV (reference sequence). V lost 2 bases and J 5 bases, leaving 15 bases between the germline ends. The CDR3 runs 15 residues. The CDR3 sequence is CASSLDVTALTEAFF. CDR3 in DNA: TGTGCCAGCAGTTTAGACGTAACAGCCTTGACTGAAGCTTTCTTT.

A few counts support this clonotype. The J gene is TRBJ2-1, the V gene TRBV24-1, with 11 bases fitting TRBD2. V lost 3 bases to trimming and J lost 3 bases; unmatched junction nucleotides: 9. The CDR3 is 18 residues long. Germline CDR1 KGHDR, CDR2 SFDVKD. The CDR3 here is CATSDHRPTSGIYNEQFF. The CDR3 DNA reads TGTGCCACCAGTGATCACCGACCGACTAGCGGGATCTACAATGAGCAGTTCTTC.

This clonotype has only a few counts. V usage is TRBV18 and J usage is TRBJ1-5; 8 nucleotides line up with TRBD1. Trimming took 0 bases from V and 6 from J; bases not matched to a gene: 1. The CDR3 sequence is 14 residues long. CDR1 is KGHSH and CDR2 is LQKENI in the germline V gene. The CDR3 DNA reads TGTGCCAGCTCACCACCCGGGACAGGTCAGCCCCAGCATTTT. Translated: CASSPPGTGQPQHF. The whole variable domain, remainder taken from reference TRBV18 and TRBJ1-5, is NAGVMQNPRHLVRRRGQEARLRCSPMKGHSHVYWYRQLPEEGLKFMVYLQKENIIDESGMPKERFSAEFPKEGPSILRIQQVVRGDSAAYFCASSPPGTGQPQHFGDGTRLSIL.

Ten or more counts support this clonotype. The rearrangement uses TRBV7-2 and TRBJ2-2; 7 bases map to TRBD2. CDR1 is SGHTA, CDR2 FQGNSA, per germline. V lost 2 bases and J lost 2; bases outside the gene matches: 2. The CDR3 loop spans 15 amino acids. Written as DNA, the CDR3 is TGTGCCAGCAGCTTACGGACTAGAAACACCGGGGAGCTGTTTTTT. This translates into CASSLRTRNTGELFF.

There are many counts of this clonotype. J is TRBJ2-2 and V is TRBV4-1, with D perhaps matching TRBD1 (6 bases). V lost 1 base and J 2 bases, leaving 14 bases between the germline ends. The CDR3 covers 17 residues. Germline CDR1 is MGHRA and CDR2 is YSYEKL. CDR3 in amino acids: CASSQVSGTLNTGELFF. The CDR3 DNA sequence: TGCGCCAGCAGCCAAGTTTCCGGGACACTAAACACCGGGGAGCTGTTTTTT.

At least ten counts were recorded for this clonotype. The DNA for the CDR3 is TGCGCCAGCAGCTTAAGACTAGCGGGAAACACCGGGGAGCTGTTTTTT. This gives the protein CASSLRLAGNTGELFF. The gene calls are TRBV5-1 and TRBJ2-2; 11 bases match TRBD2. The CDR3 covers 16 residues. Germline CDR1 is SGHRS and CDR2 is YFSETQ. V dropped 2 bases and J dropped 2; count of bases not matched to a gene: 2. The complete variable domain, with remaining parts taken from reference TRBV5-1 and TRBJ2-2, reads KAGVTQTPRYLIKTRGQQVTLSCSPISGHRSVSWYQQTPGQGLQFLFEYFSETQRNKGNFPGRFSGRQFSNSRSEMNVSTLELGDSALYLCASSLRLAGNTGELFFGEGSRLTVL.

This clonotype was seen at least ten times. The chain combines TRBV7-8 with TRBJ2-2, with 10 bases matching TRBD2. This CDR3 spans 16 amino acids. Trimming cost V 5 bases and J 1 base; bases outside gene matches: 4. From germline, CDR1 is SGHVS and CDR2 FQNEAQ. CDR3: CASSRTSGKNTGELFF. CDR3 nucleotides: TGTGCCAGCAGCCGGACTAGCGGAAAGAACACCGGGGAGCTGTTTTTT.

This clonotype has at least ten counts. The V call is TRBV12-3 or TRBV12-4, the J call TRBJ2-1; D assignment may be TRBD1 or TRBD2 (7 bases each). The CDR3 is 14 residues long. V was cut by 7 bases and J by 6 bases, with 16 bases left in between. Here the CDR3 reads CASIRQGGGNEQFF. The CDR3 region has the DNA TGTGCCAGCATCCGCCAGGGGGGGGGCAATGAGCAGTTCTTC.